This section outlines one TCR beta chain sequence together with its context. Its specificity is not known. This sample stems from a study of beta chain features in type 1 diabetes. Averaging roughly 110 mL, one heparinised blood draw was given by each donor. There are 15 residues in the CDR3. The V and J ends lost 4 bases and 3 bases, in that order; junction bases with no gene match: 6. Germline V CDR1 and CDR2: LNHDA, SQIVND (reference sequence). General study points: Patients with Type 1 diabetes showed moderately but significantly shorter TCRB CDR3s in all four CD4+ subsets. HLA effects on TCRB rearrangement stayed unresolved here.

The whole isolated RNA underwent reverse transcription, so sequencing captured expressed TCRB transcripts. Sequencing used immunoSEQ multiplex PCR; TCRdb keeps in-frame clones, though not all of them. The sample has nearly 350,000 clones; around 8.5% are singletons. The clonotype was recovered from a man aged 25 to 40 with type 1 diabetes. J is TRBJ2-5 and V is TRBV19; 9 bases map to TRBD1. The sample taken for sequencing was central memory CD4+ T cells from blood. The CDR3 sequence is CASSTGQGGEETQYF. DNA of the CDR3: TGTGCCAGTAGTACGGGACAGGGAGGAGAAGAGACCCAGTACTTC.